This T cell receptor (beta chain) was captured by sequencing in a study of cytomegalovirus exposure and HLA in healthy donors. Across the study: In a later analysis, it was reported that the 120 or so validation repertoires had been produced on the same platform as the roughly 610 repertoires belonging to the first cohort.

TCRdb keeps only in-frame clones here, not all; method: immunoSEQ multiplex PCR. In the table there are 80,000 or so clones, 85% to 95% of which are singletons. This CDR3 spans 15 amino acids. Germline lookup yields CDR1 MRHNA and CDR2 SNTAGT. The trim removed 5 bases at V and 6 bases at J, leaving 4 bases unmatched. This chain connects TRBV6-4 to TRBJ2-1, with 13 bases fitting TRBD2. Sequenced input: PBMCs. The sequence came from a woman aged 18-29 years in good health and CMV-seronegative. This CDR3 is CASSRLAGGTNEQFF. DNA of the CDR3: TGTGCCAGCAGTAGACTAGCGGGAGGAACCAATGAGCAGTTCTTC.